The 22 T cell receptor beta chains presented below share a single source sample, sequenced in a study of OX40 agonist ivuxolimab in advanced cancers. Measured with immunoSEQ multiplex PCR; TCRdb has only the in-frame clones, and not every one. The data hold about 58,000 clones, with about 85% observed a single time. The specimen comprised CD4+ or CD8+ T cells sorted from blood, sampled in a trial of the OX40 agonist ivuxolimab. The receptors originated from an adult with an advanced solid tumor such as melanoma, head and neck, liver or kidney cancer.

The J gene is TRBJ1-4, the V gene TRBV30; D ambiguous. Per germline, CDR1 GTSNPN and CDR2 SVGIG (reference sequence). Trimming cost V 7 bases and J 5 bases, with 20 bases left between them. The CDR3 runs to 15 residues. The CDR3 here is CALTPGAQTNEKLFF. The CDR3 nucleotides are TGTGCCTTAACTCCGGGAGCCCAGACGAATGAAAAACTGTTTTTT.

V is TRBV7-3 and J is TRBJ2-3; 11 positions agree with TRBD2. CDR1 is SGHTA, CDR2 FQGTGA, per germline. With 5 bases clipped from V and 2 bases from J, the junction kept 18 bases outside the gene matches. This CDR3 region has 20 residues. DNA for the CDR3: TGTGCCAGCAGCCCCGTGGGGCTAGCGGGAGGCCAGGGGAACACAGATACGCAGTATTTT. Protein sequence: CASSPVGLAGGQGNTDTQYF.

The V and J genes are TRBV6-1 and TRBJ2-1; D gene unclear. CDR1 MNHNS and CDR2 SASEGT come from the germline V gene. CDR3 length equals 14 residues. The V gene lost 8 bases and the J gene lost 10 bases, with 21 bases spanning the gap. DNA of the CDR3: TGTGCCAGCCGACGACTTCTTACGTCAGACGAGCAGTTCTTC. It yields the protein CASRRLLTSDEQFF.

The table lists this clone with a few counts. The chain joins TRBV19 to TRBJ2-1; 13 bases match TRBD2. Germline V gene lookup returns CDR1 LNHDA and CDR2 SQIVND (reference sequence). This CDR3 comprises 17 residues. J lost 9 bases, V lost 5 bases, and 13 bases had no gene match. The CDR3 sequence: CASSFWTSGSRSVEQFF. CDR3 sequence (DNA): TGTGCCAGTAGTTTCTGGACTAGCGGGAGTAGGTCGGTTGAGCAGTTCTTC. Based on the CDR3 plus reference TRBV19 and TRBJ2-1, the full variable domain is DGGITQSPKYLFRKEGQNVTLSCEQNLNHDAMYWYRQDPGQGLRLIYYSQIVNDFQKGDIAEGYSVSREKKESFPLTVTSAQKNPTAFYLCASSFWTSGSRSVEQFFGPGTRLTVL.

The chain joins TRBV18 to TRBJ2-7; 8 bases are shared with TRBD1. CDR1 and CDR2 from the germline V gene are KGHSH and LQKENI. The V segment lost 0 bases and the J segment 5 bases; nucleotides outside the gene matches: 6. The CDR3 loop spans 15 amino acids. Here the CDR3 reads CASSPPAGGQNEQYF. CDR3 sequence (DNA): TGTGCCAGCTCACCACCCGCAGGGGGCCAGAACGAGCAGTACTTC.

This clone was found a few times. The chain links TRBV4-2 to TRBJ2-5; 11 bases are a match to TRBD2. CDR3 size: 15 residues. V dropped 5 bases and J dropped 2; count of bases not matched to a gene: 4. CDR1 is LGHNA and CDR2 is YNFKEQ in the germline V gene. The CDR3 coding sequence is TGTGCCAGCAGCTTAAGACTAGCGGGACAAGAGACCCAGTACTTC. It translates to CASSLRLAGQETQYF.

The V gene is TRBV30, the J gene TRBJ1-2; D gene uncertain. The germline gives CDR1 GTSNPN, CDR2 SVGIG (reference sequence). This CDR3 contains 14 residues. Trimming removed 0 bases at V and 4 bases at J, with 12 bases between. The chain's CDR3 is CAWSVPGLGYGYTF. In DNA form, the CDR3 reads TGTGCCTGGAGTGTACCAGGCCTCGGCTATGGCTACACCTTC.

This chain uses TRBV7-6 with TRBJ2-7, with TRBD1 matching over 7 bases. Trimming at V came to 6 bases and at J to 1 base, leaving 15 bases not matched to a gene. Germline lookup yields CDR1 SGHVS and CDR2 FNYEAQ. This CDR3 comprises 17 residues. Here the CDR3 DNA reads TGTGCCAGCAGTTTTGCACGGGACAGTTCAACATCCTACGAGCAGTACTTC. Translating it yields CASSFARDSSTSYEQYF. The variable domain in full, with the rest retrieved from reference TRBV7-6 and TRBJ2-7, is GAGVSQSPRYKVTKRGQDVALRCDPISGHVSLYWYRQALGQGPEFLTYFNYEAQQDKSGLPNDRFSAERPEGSISTLTIQRTEQRDSAMYRCASSFARDSSTSYEQYFGPGTRLTVT.

The chain combines TRBV19 with TRBJ1-5; D ambiguous. V was trimmed by 5 bases and J by 0 bases, leaving 14 bases between them. CDR1 LNHDA and CDR2 SQIVND come from the germline V gene (reference sequence). CDR3 size: 16 residues. The CDR3: CASSGSGSPSNQPQHF. CDR3 nucleotide sequence: TGTGCCAGTAGTGGGAGTGGGAGTCCTAGCAATCAGCCCCAGCATTTT.

The V call is TRBV28, the J call TRBJ2-4; D is unresolved. V shed 3 bases and J shed 0 bases, with 9 bases lying between them. This CDR3 region has 15 residues. CDR1 MDHEN and CDR2 SYDVKM come from the germline V gene. Here the CDR3 reads CASSFSEAAKNIQYF. The CDR3 DNA follows: TGTGCCAGCAGTTTTTCCGAAGCAGCCAAAAACATTCAGTACTTC.

The chain joins TRBV29-1 to TRBJ1-4; D remains unclear. The ends were cut back, 4 bases at V and 0 bases at J, with 12 bases in the middle. Germline V gene lookup returns CDR1 SQVTM and CDR2 ANQGSEA. This CDR3 is 15 amino acids long. The CDR3 sequence: CSVVSYGATNEKLFF. The DNA of the CDR3 is TGCAGCGTTGTCAGTTACGGAGCAACTAATGAAAAACTGTTTTTT. The full variable domain, completed using reference TRBV29-1 and TRBJ1-4, is SAVISQKPSRDICQRGTSLTIQCQVDSQVTMMFWYRQQPGQSLTLIATANQGSEATYESGFVIDKFPISRPNLTFSTLTVSNMSPEDSSIYLCSVVSYGATNEKLFFGSGTQLSVL.

This clone was picked up one time. This chain uses TRBV6-5 with TRBJ2-5; possibly TRBD2 for D (6 bases). In germline, CDR1 is MNHEY, CDR2 SVGAGI. The CDR3 runs 15 residues. V lost 0 bases to trimming and J lost 4 bases, with 12 bases between them. This CDR3 is CASSYSLGGGETQYF. The CDR3 bases are TGTGCCAGCAGTTACTCGCTTGGGGGAGGAGAGACCCAGTACTTC.

This chain links TRBV7-2 with TRBJ2-3, with 7 bases identical to TRBD2. Trimming cost V 2 bases and J 4 bases; bases outside gene matches: 3. The germline V gene has CDR1 SGHTA and CDR2 FQGNSA. This CDR3 has 14 residues. The CDR3 here is CASSLNAGADTQYF. The CDR3 nucleotides are TGTGCCAGCAGCTTAAATGCGGGGGCAGATACGCAGTATTTT.

The genes are TRBV7-2 and TRBJ2-3, with TRBD1 as a possible D gene (6 bases). Trimming left V 2 bases short and J 1 base short, with 10 bases between. The CDR3 extends over 15 amino acids. Germline lookup yields CDR1 SGHTA and CDR2 FQGNSA. The CDR3 coding sequence is TGTGCCAGCAGCTTACAGGGGCAGGGCACAGATACGCAGTATTTT. Its translation: CASSLQGQGTDTQYF. Looking up the rest from reference TRBV7-2 and TRBJ2-3 gives the full variable domain: GAGVSQSPSNKVTEKGKDVELRCDPISGHTALYWYRQSLGQGLEFLIYFQGNSAPDKSGLPSDRFSAERTGGSVSTLTIQRTQQEDSAVYLCASSLQGQGTDTQYFGPGTRLTVL.

The J gene is TRBJ1-2, the V gene TRBV28; no definite D call. V was clipped by 11 bases and J by 4 bases, with 14 bases between them. CDR1 is MDHEN and CDR2 is SYDVKM in the germline V gene. This CDR3 has 12 residues. This chain's CDR3 is CALSLGVYGYTF. The CDR3 nucleotides are TGTGCCCTCAGTTTAGGTGTCTATGGCTACACCTTC.

The rearrangement joins TRBV19 to TRBJ2-1; 8 nucleotides align to TRBD2. The V gene end was trimmed by 4 bases and the J gene end by 4 bases; junction bases not matched to a gene: 9. From germline, CDR1 is LNHDA and CDR2 SQIVND (reference sequence). The CDR3 contains 16 residues. For the CDR3, the DNA is TGTGCCAGTAGTACAAGGGAAGCGGGAGTATACAATGAGCAGTTCTTC. This translates into CASSTREAGVYNEQFF.

The chain has TRBV5-1 and TRBJ1-6; no clear D gene. V was clipped by 4 bases and J by 0 bases, with 11 bases between them. This CDR3 has 16 residues. From germline, CDR1 is SGHRS and CDR2 YFSETQ. For the CDR3, the DNA is TGCGCCAGCAGCCAAGGCGGGAGCTCCTATAATTCACCCCTCCACTTT. Translating gives CASSQGGSSYNSPLHF.

The gene calls are TRBV2 and TRBJ2-1; D remains unclear. Germline loops: CDR1 SNHLY, CDR2 FYNNEI. This CDR3 is 13 amino acids long. V was pared by 7 bases and J by 4 bases, with 11 bases between. In DNA, the CDR3 is TGTGCCAGCATGTTTGGGCTATACAATGAGCAGTTCTTC. Translating it yields CASMFGLYNEQFF.

The chain combines TRBV7-2 with TRBJ2-7, with D possibly TRBD1 on 5 matching bases. The V and J ends lost 2 bases and 5 bases respectively, with 16 bases between them. CDR1 SGHTA and CDR2 FQGNSA come from the germline V gene. The CDR3 is 15 amino acids. The CDR3 coding sequence is TGTGCCAGCAGCTTAAGTTCCAGGGAATTCGACGAGCAGTACTTC. Protein product: CASSLSSREFDEQYF. The variable domain in full, completed from reference TRBV7-2 and TRBJ2-7, reads GAGVSQSPSNKVTEKGKDVELRCDPISGHTALYWYRQSLGQGLEFLIYFQGNSAPDKSGLPSDRFSAERTGGSVSTLTIQRTQQEDSAVYLCASSLSSREFDEQYFGPGTRLTVT.

This clone appeared once. J is TRBJ2-5 and V is TRBV2; D is ambiguous. Germline V gene lookup returns CDR1 SNHLY and CDR2 FYNNEI. The CDR3 is made up of 16 amino acids. Trimming left V 6 bases short and J 1 base short, with 18 bases between. CDR3 sequence: CASSPLLSVSQETQYF. In DNA form, the CDR3 reads TGTGCCAGCAGCCCTCTGCTTAGTGTAAGCCAAGAGACCCAGTACTTC.

The rearrangement links TRBV2 to TRBJ2-3; TRBD2 is a possible D gene (5 bases). V lost 8 bases, J lost 4 bases, and 16 bases lay in between. Germline-derived CDR1 and CDR2 are SNHLY and FYNNEI. CDR3 length: 14 amino acids. CDR3 in amino acids: CASVWGLRADTQYF. The DNA of the CDR3 is TGTGCCAGCGTTTGGGGTCTGAGGGCAGATACGCAGTATTTT.

J is TRBJ2-7 and V is TRBV28; unclear D gene. CDR1 and CDR2 from the germline V gene are MDHEN and SYDVKM. The CDR3 has 12 amino acids. The ends were cut back, 3 bases at V and 2 bases at J, with 5 bases in the middle. CDR3 DNA: TGTGCCAGCAGTTTTGCAGCCTACGAGCAGTACTTC. Translation: CASSFAAYEQYF.